This entry concerns a single T cell receptor beta chain. No antigen is known for it. Clones were sequenced by immunoSEQ multiplex PCR, and TCRdb holds only the in-frame ones, with some missing. The sample lists about 2,800 clones, about 20% occurring once. This sample was included in a study of T cells in localized non-small cell lung cancer. Study observations and caveats: There was an association of higher blood T cell density with longer overall survival. The appearance of a median roughly 61 of the top 100 tumor clones was seen in adjacent lung. Exceeding tumor, uninvolved adjacent lung had the highest T cell clonality.

The CDR3 is 15 amino acids. V dropped 0 bases and J dropped 6; count of bases not matched to a gene: 5. Germline loops: CDR1 SGHRS, CDR2 YFSETQ. The input for sequencing was lung tumor tissue, taken before any cancer treatment. The source of this sequence is a male donor at least 60 years old with stage II squamous cell lung carcinoma. The chain joins TRBV5-1 to TRBJ2-1; 8 nucleotides align to TRBD1. The DNA of the CDR3 is TGCGCCAGCAGCTTGGGGACAGGGAACCTCAATGAGCAGTTCTTC. It codes for CASSLGTGNLNEQFF.